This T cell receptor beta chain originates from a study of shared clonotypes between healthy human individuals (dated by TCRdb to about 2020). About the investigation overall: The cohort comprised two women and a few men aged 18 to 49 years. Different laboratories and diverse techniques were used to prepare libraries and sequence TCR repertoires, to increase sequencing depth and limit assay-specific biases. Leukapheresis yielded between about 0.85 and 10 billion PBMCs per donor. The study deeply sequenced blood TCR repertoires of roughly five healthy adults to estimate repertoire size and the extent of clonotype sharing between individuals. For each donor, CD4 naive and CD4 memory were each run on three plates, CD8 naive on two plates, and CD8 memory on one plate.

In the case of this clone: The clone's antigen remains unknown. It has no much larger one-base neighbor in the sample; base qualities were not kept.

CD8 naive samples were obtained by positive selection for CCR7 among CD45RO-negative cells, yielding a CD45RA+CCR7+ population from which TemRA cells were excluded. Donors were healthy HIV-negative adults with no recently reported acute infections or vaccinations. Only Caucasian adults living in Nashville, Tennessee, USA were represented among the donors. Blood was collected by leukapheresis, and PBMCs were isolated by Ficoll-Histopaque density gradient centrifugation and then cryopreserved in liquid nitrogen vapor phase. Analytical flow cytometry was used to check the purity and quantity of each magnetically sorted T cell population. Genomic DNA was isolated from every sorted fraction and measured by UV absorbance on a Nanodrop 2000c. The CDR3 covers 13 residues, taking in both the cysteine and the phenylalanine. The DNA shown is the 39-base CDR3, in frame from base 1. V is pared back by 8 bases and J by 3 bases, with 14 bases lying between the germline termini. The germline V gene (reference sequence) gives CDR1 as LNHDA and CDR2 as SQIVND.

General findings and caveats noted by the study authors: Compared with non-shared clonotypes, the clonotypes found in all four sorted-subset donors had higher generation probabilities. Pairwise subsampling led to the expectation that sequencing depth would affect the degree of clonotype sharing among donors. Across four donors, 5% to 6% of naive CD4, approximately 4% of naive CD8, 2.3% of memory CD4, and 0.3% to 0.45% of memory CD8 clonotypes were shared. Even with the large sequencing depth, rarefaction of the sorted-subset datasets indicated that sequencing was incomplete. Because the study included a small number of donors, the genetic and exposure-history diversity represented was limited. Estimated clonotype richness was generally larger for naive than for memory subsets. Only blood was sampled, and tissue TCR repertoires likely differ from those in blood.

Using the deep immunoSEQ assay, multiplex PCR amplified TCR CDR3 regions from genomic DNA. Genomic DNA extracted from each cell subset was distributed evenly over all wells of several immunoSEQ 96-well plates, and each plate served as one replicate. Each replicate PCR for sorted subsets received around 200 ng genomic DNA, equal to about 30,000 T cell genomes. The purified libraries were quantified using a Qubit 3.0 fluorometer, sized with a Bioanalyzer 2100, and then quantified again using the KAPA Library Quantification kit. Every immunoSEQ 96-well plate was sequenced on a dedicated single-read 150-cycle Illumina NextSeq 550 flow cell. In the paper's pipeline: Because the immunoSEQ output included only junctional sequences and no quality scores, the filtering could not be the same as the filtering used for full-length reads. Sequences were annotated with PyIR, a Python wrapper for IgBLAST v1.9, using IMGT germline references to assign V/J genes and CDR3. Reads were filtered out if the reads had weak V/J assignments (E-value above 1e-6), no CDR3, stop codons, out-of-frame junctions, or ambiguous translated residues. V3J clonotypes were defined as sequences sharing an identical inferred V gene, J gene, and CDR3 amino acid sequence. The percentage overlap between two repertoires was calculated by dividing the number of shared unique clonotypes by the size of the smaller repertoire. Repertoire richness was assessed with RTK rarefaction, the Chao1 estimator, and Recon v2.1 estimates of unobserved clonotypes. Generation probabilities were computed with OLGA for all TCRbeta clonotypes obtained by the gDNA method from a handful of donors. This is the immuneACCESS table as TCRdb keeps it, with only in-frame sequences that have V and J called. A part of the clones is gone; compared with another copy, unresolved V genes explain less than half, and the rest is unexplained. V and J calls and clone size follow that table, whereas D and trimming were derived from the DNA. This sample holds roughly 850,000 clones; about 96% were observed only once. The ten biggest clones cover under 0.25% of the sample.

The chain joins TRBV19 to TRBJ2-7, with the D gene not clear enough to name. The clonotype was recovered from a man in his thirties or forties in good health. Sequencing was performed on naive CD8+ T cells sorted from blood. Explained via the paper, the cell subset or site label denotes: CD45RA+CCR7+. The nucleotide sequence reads TGTGCCAGTGCCCAAGGGCAGATCTACGAGCAGTACTTC. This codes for CASAQGQIYEQYF.